These 13 T cell receptor beta chains came from one sample sequenced in a study of beta chain features in type 1 diabetes. Expressed TCRB transcripts were sequenced because the entire RNA isolate underwent reverse transcription. Libraries were prepared by immunoSEQ multiplex PCR; TCRdb keeps only in-frame clonotypes and omits some of them. The sample comprises 900,000 or so clones, 15% to 20% of which are singletons, and about 0.025% rests with the top ten. The sequencing sample was made of naive CD4+ T cells from blood. Every receptor here comes from a woman between 18 and 29 years old in good health.

The chain joins TRBV7-3 to TRBJ2-3, with D perhaps TRBD1 or TRBD2 (5 bases each). V dropped 2 bases and J dropped 4 bases, with 10 bases sitting between them. CDR3 length: 14 amino acids. Germline CDR1 reads SGHTA; CDR2 reads FQGTGA. In nucleotides, the CDR3 is TGTGCCAGCAGCTTATCGCCGGGGCCAGATACGCAGTATTTT. The encoded protein is CASSLSPGPDTQYF. Full variable domain (remainder filled in from reference TRBV7-3 and TRBJ2-3): GAGVSQTPSNKVTEKGKYVELRCDPISGHTALYWYRQSLGQGPEFLIYFQGTGAADDSGLPNDRFFAVRPEGSVSTLKIQRTERGDSAVYLCASSLSPGPDTQYFGPGTRLTVL.

This clone showed up just a few times. The genes are TRBV2 and TRBJ2-7; TRBD1 matches at 7 bases. This CDR3 has 13 amino acids. Trimming cost V 4 bases and J 8 bases; bases outside gene matches: 8. CDR1 and CDR2 from the germline V gene are SNHLY and FYNNEI. The CDR3 nucleotides are TGTGCCAGCAGTGCACAGGGGCTGGGTCAGCAGTACTTC. It specifies CASSAQGLGQQYF.

The CDR3 spells CASSATTRRETQYF. The CDR3 coding sequence is TGTGCCAGCAGCGCGACGACCCGCCGGGAGACCCAGTACTTC. The rearrangement links TRBV9 to TRBJ2-5; D not certain. V lost 3 bases to trimming and J lost 5 bases, with 14 bases between them. The CDR3 contains 14 residues. Germline V gene data show CDR1 as SGDLS and CDR2 as YYNGEE.

This rearrangement joins TRBV5-1 to TRBJ2-7; unclear D gene. The CDR3 loop spans 14 amino acids. With 1 base removed from V and 2 bases from J, the gap between germline ends came to 10 bases. Germline V gene lookup returns CDR1 SGHRS and CDR2 YFSETQ. CDR3 sequence (DNA): TGCGCCAGCAGCTTGACTACCCAGCCCTACGAGCAGTACTTC. Translated: CASSLTTQPYEQYF.

The chain carries TRBV5-4 and TRBJ1-2; 8 bases match TRBD1. V was pared by 2 bases and J by 8 bases, with 8 bases of the junction left unmatched. Germline assignment: CDR1 SGHNT and CDR2 YYREEE (reference sequence). The CDR3 has 14 residues. The CDR3 spells CASSFRDRYHGYTF. CDR3 DNA sequence: TGTGCCAGCAGCTTCCGGGACAGGTACCACGGCTACACCTTC. The full variable domain, with the rest looked up from reference TRBV5-4 and TRBJ1-2, is ETGVTQSPTHLIKTRGQQVTLRCSSQSGHNTVSWYQQALGQGPQFIFQYYREEENGRGNFPPRFSGLQFPNYSSELNVNALELDDSALYLCASSFRDRYHGYTFGSGTRLTVV.

This clone was seen a handful of times. The rearrangement links TRBV28 to TRBJ2-1; 15 positions match TRBD2. The CDR3 length is 16 residues. V lost 5 bases to trimming and J lost 7 bases; unmatched junction nucleotides: 6. CDR1 and CDR2 from the germline V gene are MDHEN and SYDVKM. The CDR3 DNA reads as TGTGCCAGCAGTACAACCGGGACTAGCGGGAGGAATGAGCAGTTCTTC. It yields the protein CASSTTGTSGRNEQFF.

The genes are TRBV11-2 and TRBJ2-1; D not certain. Germline assignment: CDR1 SGHAT and CDR2 FQNNGV. The V end lost 5 bases, the J end lost 0 bases, and 2 bases lay between the germline ends. This CDR3 has 12 amino acids. CDR3 region: CASSVSYNEQFF. The CDR3 coding sequence is TGTGCCAGCAGCGTCTCCTACAATGAGCAGTTCTTC.

The rearrangement uses TRBV7-9 and TRBJ2-3, with D uncertain. The CDR3 is 14 residues long. Germline V gene lookup returns CDR1 SEHNR and CDR2 FQNEAQ (reference sequence). Trimming took 3 bases from V and 0 from J, leaving 7 bases between them. The CDR3 region has the DNA TGTGCCAGCAGCTTCGGAGTTAGCACAGATACGCAGTATTTT. It specifies CASSFGVSTDTQYF. Full variable domain (outside the CDR3, taken from reference TRBV7-9 and TRBJ2-3): DTGVSQNPRHKITKRGQNVTFRCDPISEHNRLYWYRQTLGQGPEFLTYFQNEAQLEKSRLLSDRFSAERPKGSFSTLEIQRTEQGDSAMYLCASSFGVSTDTQYFGPGTRLTVL.

This clone came up a few times. The chain uses TRBV7-8 and TRBJ2-2; D might be TRBD2 (5 bases). Trimming stripped 5 bases from V and 3 bases from J, with 16 bases between. Germline values: CDR1 SGHVS, CDR2 FQNEAQ. The CDR3 length is 16 residues. CDR3 DNA: TGTGCCAGCAGCCCTCAAGTGAGGGCGGACACCGGGGAGCTGTTTTTT. Translating gives CASSPQVRADTGELFF. The entire variable domain, with the rest obtained from reference TRBV7-8 and TRBJ2-2, is as follows: GAGVSQSPRYKVAKRGQDVALRCDPISGHVSLFWYQQALGQGPEFLTYFQNEAQLDKSGLPSDRFFAERPEGSVSTLKIQRTQQEDSAVYLCASSPQVRADTGELFFGEGSRLTVL.

This clone was seen more than once but under ten times. This chain joins TRBV28 and TRBJ1-5; no clear D. Germline-derived CDR1 and CDR2 are MDHEN and SYDVKM. V lost 3 bases and J 5 bases, leaving 11 bases between the germline ends. The CDR3 has 14 amino acids. CDR3 bases: TGTGCCAGCAGTTTCACCTTGGGAGATCAGCCCCAGCATTTT. Translated: CASSFTLGDQPQHF.

The genes are TRBV7-8 and TRBJ1-5, with D perhaps matching TRBD1 (5 bases). CDR1 is SGHVS, CDR2 FQNEAQ, per germline. The CDR3 has 15 amino acids. V was shortened by 5 bases and J by 4 bases, with 15 bases between the two germline ends. In DNA form, the CDR3 reads TGTGCCAGCAGCCCGGGGGTAATAACGAATCAGCCCCAGCATTTT. It specifies CASSPGVITNQPQHF. Drawing the rest from reference TRBV7-8 and TRBJ1-5, the complete variable domain is GAGVSQSPRYKVAKRGQDVALRCDPISGHVSLFWYQQALGQGPEFLTYFQNEAQLDKSGLPSDRFFAERPEGSVSTLKIQRTQQEDSAVYLCASSPGVITNQPQHFGDGTRLSIL.

This clone came up a few times. The rearrangement joins TRBV27 to TRBJ2-7, with TRBD2 matching 11 bases. CDR1 and CDR2 from the germline V gene are MNHEY and SMNVEV (reference sequence). The V segment lost 3 bases and the J segment 0 bases; nucleotides outside the gene matches: 4. CDR3 length equals 16 residues. The CDR3 here is CASSLSGTSGSYEQYF. The CDR3 nucleotides are TGTGCCAGCAGTTTGTCGGGGACTAGCGGCTCCTACGAGCAGTACTTC.

The rearrangement links TRBV15 to TRBJ2-7, with D perhaps TRBD2 (6 bases). This CDR3 spans 16 amino acids. The germline CDR1 and CDR2 sequences are LNHNV and YYDKDF (reference sequence). V lost 1 base to trimming and J lost 2 bases, with 15 bases between them. The CDR3 region is CATSRVRGATPYEQYF. The CDR3 nucleotides are TGTGCCACCAGCAGAGTCCGCGGGGCAACCCCCTACGAGCAGTACTTC.